Each of the 30 T cell receptor beta chains below was sequenced from the same sample in a study of neoadjuvant anti-PD-1 for oral cavity cancer. Clones were read by immunoSEQ multiplex PCR, and TCRdb kept only the in-frame ones, dropping some. This sample has around 81,000 clones, with approximately 80% found just once. The sequenced sample was PBMCs, obtained before nivolumab (anti-PD-1) treatment. These receptors came from a person aged 35-80 years with oral cavity squamous cell carcinoma.

There are a few counts of this clone. The chain is built from TRBV9 and TRBJ1-2; no clear D. The CDR3 runs 18 residues. Germline CDR1 is SGDLS and CDR2 is YYNGEE. V lost 1 base to trimming and J lost 1 base, with 20 bases between them. DNA of the CDR3: TGTGCCAGCAGCGTATTACCAGAGCACCGGACTCTTAACTATGGCTACACCTTC. As protein: CASSVLPEHRTLNYGYTF.

The chain links TRBV25-1 to TRBJ2-1; the match to TRBD1 covers 7 bases. Per the germline V gene, CDR1 is MGHDK and CDR2 is SYGVNS. This CDR3 contains 14 residues. V was clipped by 11 bases and J by 5 bases; unmatched bases: 12. The CDR3 here is CAVTGQDPDNEQFF. The CDR3, as DNA: TGTGCCGTTACCGGACAGGACCCGGACAATGAGCAGTTCTTC.

The genes are TRBV2 and TRBJ2-7, with 9 nucleotides matching TRBD2. The ends lost 7 bases at V and 4 bases at J; junction bases unmatched: 11. Germline CDR1 and CDR2: SNHLY and FYNNEI. The CDR3 sequence is 15 residues long. The CDR3 sequence is CASTPELAGAYEQYF. For the CDR3, the DNA is TGTGCCAGCACCCCCGAATTAGCGGGGGCTTACGAGCAGTACTTC.

This chain joins TRBV5-5 and TRBJ1-2, with 8 bases matching TRBD1. There are 15 residues in the CDR3. Germline-derived CDR1 and CDR2 are SGHKS and YYEKEE (reference sequence). V was pared by 0 bases and J by 5 bases, with 6 bases of the junction left unmatched. Written as DNA, the CDR3 is TGTGCCAGCAGCTTGGTAACAGGGGGACAATATGGCTACACCTTC. Its protein is CASSLVTGGQYGYTF.

This chain links TRBV6-5 with TRBJ2-3; TRBD2 matches at 9 bases. CDR3 size: 14 residues. V shed 6 bases and J 5 bases; nucleotides not matched to a gene: 6. Germline CDR1 is MNHEY and CDR2 is SVGAGI. CDR3 DNA sequence: TGTGCCAGCAGACCACATAGCGGGGGAGATACGCAGTATTTT. Encoded protein: CASRPHSGGDTQYF.

The chain's CDR3 is CAAGGRTTNEKLFF. The CDR3 DNA is TGTGCCGCCGGAGGACGCACAACTAATGAAAAACTGTTTTTT. The V call is TRBV2, the J call TRBJ1-4; D remains unclear. Looked up from germline, CDR1 is SNHLY and CDR2 is FYNNEI. Trimming shortened V by 11 bases and J by 0 bases, and 13 bases separated the two germline ends. The CDR3 length is 14 residues.

This clone has a handful of counts. The chain has TRBV6-5 and TRBJ2-1; D may be TRBD2 (5 bases). The CDR3 consists of 14 residues. V was clipped by 0 bases and J by 10 bases, with 13 bases between them. The germline V gene encodes CDR1 MNHEY and CDR2 SVGAGI. For the CDR3, the DNA is TGTGCCAGCAGTTACTCGTTGACTACTAAAGAGCAGTTCTTC. Its translation: CASSYSLTTKEQFF.

This chain joins TRBV12-5 and TRBJ2-7, with 9 bases that match TRBD1. Germline assignment: CDR1 LGHNT and CDR2 FRNRAP. This CDR3 has 17 amino acids. V lost 6 bases and J lost 5; bases outside the gene matches: 17. CDR3 nucleotide sequence: TGTGCTAGTGGCCCCATATTACTGGACAGGGGAAGTGACGAGCAGTACTTC. This encodes CASGPILLDRGSDEQYF.

The J gene is TRBJ2-1, the V gene TRBV5-1; D unclear. CDR3 length: 13 residues. Germline V lookup: CDR1 SGHRS, CDR2 YFSETQ. V was cut by 0 bases and J by 8 bases, with 9 bases left in between. Here the CDR3 reads CASSLEIEDEQFF. CDR3 DNA sequence: TGCGCCAGCAGCTTGGAGATAGAGGATGAGCAGTTCTTC. Based on the CDR3 plus reference TRBV5-1 and TRBJ2-1, the full variable domain is KAGVTQTPRYLIKTRGQQVTLSCSPISGHRSVSWYQQTPGQGLQFLFEYFSETQRNKGNFPGRFSGRQFSNSRSEMNVSTLELGDSALYLCASSLEIEDEQFFGPGTRLTVL.

The chain combines TRBV29-1 with TRBJ2-7; tentatively, D is TRBD2 (6 bases). This CDR3 contains 12 residues. V was trimmed by 3 bases and J by 6 bases, leaving 12 bases between them. Germline CDR1 and CDR2: SQVTM and ANQGSEA. Here the CDR3 DNA reads TGCAGCGTTGAGGACCCCGGGGGCGAGCAGTACTTC. Translation: CSVEDPGGEQYF.

The genes are TRBV6-5 and TRBJ2-1; D possibly corresponds to TRBD1 (6 bases). V lost 8 bases and J 8 bases, leaving 16 bases between the germline ends. This CDR3 spans 13 amino acids. Germline loops: CDR1 MNHEY, CDR2 SVGAGI. CDR3 sequence reads: CASYSTGRDEQFF. CDR3 nucleotides: TGTGCCAGCTATTCTACAGGGCGGGATGAGCAGTTCTTC.

The rearrangement joins TRBV29-1 to TRBJ1-1; D gene ambiguous. The CDR3 is made up of 12 amino acids. CDR1 SQVTM and CDR2 ANQGSEA come from the germline V gene. Trimming took off 6 bases at V and 0 bases at J, with 8 bases between the two ends. The CDR3 reads CSVWHLNTEAFF. CDR3 sequence (DNA): TGCAGCGTCTGGCACCTGAACACTGAAGCTTTCTTT.

The chain couples TRBV7-9 to TRBJ2-1, with D maybe TRBD2 (6 bases). The V and J ends lost 5 bases and 9 bases respectively, with 14 bases between them. The germline gives CDR1 SEHNR, CDR2 FQNEAQ (reference sequence). The CDR3 spans 13 residues. The CDR3 DNA follows: TGTGCCAGCAGCCCGCGCCCGGAGGGTGAGCAGTTCTTC. Translated: CASSPRPEGEQFF.

The chain uses TRBV6-6 and TRBJ1-4, with D possibly being TRBD1 (6 bases). The V gene's germline CDR1 is MNHNY and CDR2 SVGAGI (reference sequence). The V end lost 5 bases, the J end lost 8 bases, and 15 bases lay between the germline ends. CDR3 length equals 14 residues. As DNA, the CDR3 is TGTGCCAGCAGTCCAACAGGGTCGAGGGAAAAACTGTTTTTT. It specifies CASSPTGSREKLFF.

This clone was detected once. The CDR3 spells CAWATSGGAYEQYF. The CDR3 region has the DNA TGTGCCTGGGCGACTAGCGGGGGGGCCTACGAGCAGTACTTC. This chain uses TRBV30 with TRBJ2-7, with TRBD2 matching 14 bases. Germline assignment: CDR1 GTSNPN and CDR2 SVGIG (reference sequence). The CDR3 covers 14 residues. V shed 5 bases and J 2 bases; nucleotides not matched to a gene: 2.

The chain combines TRBV5-1 with TRBJ2-2, with TRBD1 identical over 7 bases. Germline V gives CDR1 SGHRS, CDR2 YFSETQ. Unmatched junction bases numbered 9, after V lost 4 bases and J lost 6 bases. The length of the CDR3 is 15 residues. DNA of the CDR3: TGCGCCAGCAGCACGACAGGGAATCAAGCCGGGGAGCTGTTTTTT. Residues: CASSTTGNQAGELFF.

The chain carries TRBV27 and TRBJ1-1; tentative D call: TRBD1 (6 bases). CDR3 length: 15 residues. Per germline, CDR1 MNHEY and CDR2 SMNVEV (reference sequence). V was trimmed by 1 base and J by 2 bases, leaving 11 bases between them. CDR3 nucleotides: TGTGCCAGCAGTTTATTTTTAGGGGGAAACACTGAAGCTTTCTTT. It codes for CASSLFLGGNTEAFF.

This clone was recorded only once. The V gene is TRBV10-3, the J gene TRBJ2-1; 14 bases are shared with TRBD2. After removal of 4 bases from V and 6 bases from J, the junction contained 14 bases not matched to a gene. Germline CDR1 and CDR2: ENHRY and SYGVKD. The CDR3 has 19 amino acids. The DNA of the CDR3 is TGTGCCATCAGTGGCCGGGGACCGGGACTAGCGGGAGCGGGCAATGAGCAGTTCTTC. This codes for CAISGRGPGLAGAGNEQFF.

The chain combines TRBV6-5 with TRBJ2-7; D may correspond to TRBD1 or TRBD2 (5 bases each). Germline V gene data show CDR1 as MNHEY and CDR2 as SVGAGI. The V gene lost 1 base and the J gene lost 5 bases, with 18 bases spanning the gap. The CDR3 is 16 residues long. CDR3 coding DNA: TGTGCCAGCAGTTACTTGGGACGCATGGTCACCCACGAGCAGTACTTC. Amino acids: CASSYLGRMVTHEQYF.

The chain is built from TRBV5-1 and TRBJ2-7, with D possibly TRBD1 on 6 matching bases. The CDR3 is 14 amino acids. CDR1 is SGHRS and CDR2 is YFSETQ in the germline V gene. The germline V and J ends were trimmed by 0 bases and 3 bases, with 10 bases remaining between them. The CDR3: CASSLGTALYEQYF. The CDR3 nucleotides read TGCGCCAGCAGCTTGGGGACAGCCCTCTACGAGCAGTACTTC.

This clone has a single count. A junction boundary mismatches the germline segment, possibly from a read error. This sequence joins TRBV7-7 and TRBJ1-4; D ambiguous. CDR3 length equals 13 residues. Germline CDR1 and CDR2: SSHAT and FNYEAQ (reference sequence). For the CDR3, the DNA is TGTGCTAGCAGCTTCGGTGACAATGAAAAACTGTTTTTT. It codes for CASSFGDNEKLFF.

V usage is TRBV10-2 and J usage is TRBJ2-3, with 12 bases lining up with TRBD2. Germline trimming cut 3 bases from V and 1 base from J; bases unmatched to any gene: 8. Germline loops: CDR1 WSHSY, CDR2 SAAADI. This CDR3 region has 18 residues. The CDR3 DNA reads as TGCGCCAGCAGTGATCCCGGACTAGCGGGGAGAGGCACAGATACGCAGTATTTT. Translating it yields CASSDPGLAGRGTDTQYF.

J is TRBJ2-2 and V is TRBV11-2; D ambiguous. This CDR3 has 15 residues. The ends were cut back, 3 bases at V and 7 bases at J, with 15 bases in the middle. CDR1 SGHAT and CDR2 FQNNGV come from the germline V gene. The CDR3, as DNA: TGTGCCAGCAGCTTGAGTCGCAGTTTCCTCGGGGAGCTGTTTTTT. It translates to CASSLSRSFLGELFF.

V gene TRBV10-3 combines with J gene TRBJ2-5; tentatively, D is TRBD1 (6 bases). V dropped 7 bases and J dropped 4 bases, with 13 bases sitting between them. Germline V gives CDR1 ENHRY, CDR2 SYGVKD. The CDR3 sequence is 13 residues long. The CDR3 is CAITTGWGETQYF. In DNA form, the CDR3 reads TGTGCCATCACCACAGGGTGGGGAGAGACCCAGTACTTC.

V usage is TRBV5-1 and J usage is TRBJ2-7, with D perhaps given as TRBD1 or TRBD2 (5 bases each). Looked up from germline, CDR1 is SGHRS and CDR2 is YFSETQ. The CDR3 contains 14 residues. Trimming cost V 3 bases and J 3 bases, with 13 bases left between them. As DNA, the CDR3 is TGCGCCAGCAGCTCGGGACGGTTCGGCTACGAGCAGTACTTC. This gives the protein CASSSGRFGYEQYF. Using reference TRBV5-1 and TRBJ2-7 for the parts outside the CDR3, the full variable domain is KAGVTQTPRYLIKTRGQQVTLSCSPISGHRSVSWYQQTPGQGLQFLFEYFSETQRNKGNFPGRFSGRQFSNSRSEMNVSTLELGDSALYLCASSSGRFGYEQYFGPGTRLTVT.

The chain employs TRBV11-3 and TRBJ2-1; 7 bases match TRBD2. This CDR3 has 17 residues. The germline V gene encodes CDR1 SGHNT and CDR2 YENEEA. The trim removed 3 bases at V and 0 bases at J, leaving 8 bases unmatched. CDR3 DNA: TGTGCCAGCAGCTTGGGAATTAGCGGGCTCTCCTACAATGAGCAGTTCTTC. As protein: CASSLGISGLSYNEQFF.

The V gene is TRBV7-8, the J gene TRBJ2-7, with D unclear. Germline V lookup: CDR1 SGHVS, CDR2 FQNEAQ. The CDR3 is made up of 13 amino acids. With 5 bases removed from V and 2 bases from J, the gap between germline ends came to 10 bases. The CDR3 sequence: CASSGGATYEQYF. CDR3 DNA: TGTGCCAGCAGCGGCGGTGCAACCTACGAGCAGTACTTC.

V gene TRBV5-1 combines with J gene TRBJ2-2; D not certain. CDR1 SGHRS and CDR2 YFSETQ come from the germline V gene. V shed 0 bases and J shed 4 bases, with 7 bases lying between them. The CDR3 runs 14 residues. The CDR3 DNA follows: TGCGCCAGCAGCTTGGATATGGGCACCGGGGAGCTGTTTTTT. Its translation: CASSLDMGTGELFF.

The CDR3 DNA follows: TGCGCCAGCAGCTCACTGGGGGCAGGCGAAACCCTTGGAGCTTTCTTT. Its translation is CASSSLGAGETLGAFF. This rearrangement joins TRBV5-1 to TRBJ1-1; TRBD1 is a possible D gene (6 bases). This CDR3 is built from 16 residues. Germline V lookup: CDR1 SGHRS, CDR2 YFSETQ. V was shortened by 3 bases and J by 10 bases, with 25 bases between the two germline ends.

V usage is TRBV19 and J usage is TRBJ2-7; D remains unclear. The germline V and J ends were trimmed by 5 bases and 9 bases, with 11 bases remaining between them. The CDR3 has 11 residues. The germline V gene encodes CDR1 LNHDA and CDR2 SQIVND (reference sequence). The CDR3 sequence is CASSSEVRQYF. CDR3 DNA sequence: TGTGCCAGTAGTTCCGAGGTGAGGCAGTACTTC.